This TCR beta chain was documented in a study of blood T cell repertoires in COVID-19. Assay: immunoSEQ multiplex PCR; the TCRdb copy retains only in-frame clones and omits some. The sample lists about 300,000 clones, just over 85% seen once, with 3.5% to 4.5% in the top ten. The sample was PBMCs or T cells enriched from blood (not recorded which). The TCR comes from a man aged 25-45 years who had recovered from COVID-19.

In DNA, the CDR3 is TGTGCCTCTACAGATAGCAATCAGCCCCAGCATTTT. It yields the protein CASTDSNQPQHF. V and J are TRBV7-2 and TRBJ1-5; D uncertain. Per germline, CDR1 SGHTA and CDR2 FQGNSA. The CDR3 has 12 amino acids. Trimming removed 11 bases from V and 0 bases from J, with 8 bases in between.